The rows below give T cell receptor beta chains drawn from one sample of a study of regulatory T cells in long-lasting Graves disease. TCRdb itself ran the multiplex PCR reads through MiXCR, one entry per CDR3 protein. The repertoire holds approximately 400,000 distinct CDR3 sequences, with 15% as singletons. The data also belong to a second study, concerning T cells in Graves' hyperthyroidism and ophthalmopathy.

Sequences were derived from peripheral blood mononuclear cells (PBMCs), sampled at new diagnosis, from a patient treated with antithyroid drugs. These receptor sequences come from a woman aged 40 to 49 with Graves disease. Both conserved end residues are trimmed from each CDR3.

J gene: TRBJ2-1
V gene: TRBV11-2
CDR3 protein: ASSPGTGGNEQF

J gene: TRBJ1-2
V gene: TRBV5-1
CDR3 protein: ASRFTDRVNYGYT

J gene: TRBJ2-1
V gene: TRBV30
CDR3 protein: AWRPGPTYNEQF

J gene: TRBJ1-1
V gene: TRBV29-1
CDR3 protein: SVEDELTEAF

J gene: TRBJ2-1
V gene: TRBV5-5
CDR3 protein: ASSLAGEGLQF

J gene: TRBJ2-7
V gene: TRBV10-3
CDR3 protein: AISGGLAGGPPTYEQY

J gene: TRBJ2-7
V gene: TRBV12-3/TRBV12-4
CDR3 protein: ASARGRGQY

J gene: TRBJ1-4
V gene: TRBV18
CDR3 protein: ASSPRDPAYEKLF

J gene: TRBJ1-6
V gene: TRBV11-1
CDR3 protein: ASSSPGQGNSPLH

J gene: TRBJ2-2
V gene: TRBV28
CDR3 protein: ASSSRGHTGELF

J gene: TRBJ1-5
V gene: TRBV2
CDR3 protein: ASSEAGRGQPQH

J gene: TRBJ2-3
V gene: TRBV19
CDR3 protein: ASSMDGGFAFTDTQY

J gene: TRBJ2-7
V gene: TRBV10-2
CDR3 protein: ASREGTHYEQY

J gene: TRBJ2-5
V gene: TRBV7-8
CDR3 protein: ASSLGFGYQETQY

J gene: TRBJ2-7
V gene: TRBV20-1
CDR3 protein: SARGTSGDSYEQY

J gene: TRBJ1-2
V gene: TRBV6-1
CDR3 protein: ASRGTLDGYT

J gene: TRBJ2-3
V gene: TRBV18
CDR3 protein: ASFEGDTQY

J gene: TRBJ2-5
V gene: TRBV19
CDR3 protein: ASSNHLGGQETQY

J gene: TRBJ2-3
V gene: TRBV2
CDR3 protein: ASSGSFRTDTQY

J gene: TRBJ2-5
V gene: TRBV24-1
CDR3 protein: ATSATGSQETQY

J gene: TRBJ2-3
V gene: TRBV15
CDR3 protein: ATSRDPLGTDTQY

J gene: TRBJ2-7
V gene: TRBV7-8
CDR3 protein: ASSPGTGGSYEQY

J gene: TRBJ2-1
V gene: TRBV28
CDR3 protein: ASSPRLDSYNEQF

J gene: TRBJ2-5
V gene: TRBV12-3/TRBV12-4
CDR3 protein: ASSFSGNSETQY

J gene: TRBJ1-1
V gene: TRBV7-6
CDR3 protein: ASSSRTGANTEAF

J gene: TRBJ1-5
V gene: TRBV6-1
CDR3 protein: GSSRRSSQPQH

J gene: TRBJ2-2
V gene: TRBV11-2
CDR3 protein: ASSPRTSGRGAVPGELF

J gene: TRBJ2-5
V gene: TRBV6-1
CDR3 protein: ASSGTSATTQY

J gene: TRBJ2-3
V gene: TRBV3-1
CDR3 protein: ASSSVGGQRRADTQY

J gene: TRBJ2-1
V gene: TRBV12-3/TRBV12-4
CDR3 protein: ASSLEDYWQF

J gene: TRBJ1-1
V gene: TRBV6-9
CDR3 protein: ASSSTGGRAF

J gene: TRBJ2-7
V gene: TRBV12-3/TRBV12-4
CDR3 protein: ASTHNGYEQY

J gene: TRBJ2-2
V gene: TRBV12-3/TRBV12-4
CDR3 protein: ASSLGGRAGVATGELF

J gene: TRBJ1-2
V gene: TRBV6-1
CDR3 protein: ASSTHRTINYGYT

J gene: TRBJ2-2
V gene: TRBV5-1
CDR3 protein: ASSLALLATTNTGELF

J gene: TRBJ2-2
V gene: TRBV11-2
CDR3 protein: ASSLWVAGNTGELF

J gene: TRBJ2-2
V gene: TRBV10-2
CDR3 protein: ASRTSGSVGELF

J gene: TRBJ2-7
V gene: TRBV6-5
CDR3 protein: ASSYSKPGLSYEQY

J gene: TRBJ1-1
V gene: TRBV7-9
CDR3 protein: ASSIPTPEAF

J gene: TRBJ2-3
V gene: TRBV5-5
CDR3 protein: ASSLGTDAQY

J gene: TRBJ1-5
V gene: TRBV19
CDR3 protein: ASSIEPYQPQH

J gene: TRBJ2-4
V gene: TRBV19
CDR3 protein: ASKREFGNIQY

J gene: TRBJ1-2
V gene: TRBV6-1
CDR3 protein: ASSPGSYYGYT

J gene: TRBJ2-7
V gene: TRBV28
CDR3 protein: ASTSGQGYEQY

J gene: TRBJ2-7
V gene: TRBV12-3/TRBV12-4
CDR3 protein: ASSHGGVEQY

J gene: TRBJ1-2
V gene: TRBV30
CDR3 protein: AWSVYRNYGYT

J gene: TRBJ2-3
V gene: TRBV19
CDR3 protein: ASSPRQGGTDTQY

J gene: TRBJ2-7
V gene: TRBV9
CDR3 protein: ASSVTENYEQY

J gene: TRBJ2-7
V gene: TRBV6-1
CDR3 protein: ASSARTGGESYEQY

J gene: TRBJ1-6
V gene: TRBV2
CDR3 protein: ASSTGLIFNSPLH

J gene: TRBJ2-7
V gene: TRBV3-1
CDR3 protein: ASSRGTSGSYEQY

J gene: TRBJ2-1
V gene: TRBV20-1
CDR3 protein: SGTSGIGDEQF

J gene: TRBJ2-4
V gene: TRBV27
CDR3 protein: ASSSGLLAKNIQY

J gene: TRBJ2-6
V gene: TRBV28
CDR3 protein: ASSSPRTGGVNVLT

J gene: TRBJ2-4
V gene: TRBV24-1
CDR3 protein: ATSEGQGKNIQY